The rows below give T cell receptor beta chains drawn from one sample of a study of cytomegalovirus exposure and HLA in healthy donors. Sequenced by immunoSEQ multiplex PCR; TCRdb stores in-frame clones only, minus some. Of some 200,000 clones listed, roughly 80% are singletons. The material sequenced was PBMCs. These TCRs come from a man between 40 and 49 years old in good health and CMV-seropositive. Both conserved end residues are part of each CDR3. The D gene is left open where the match is weak. For some rows the clone size is stated as once, few or many, or as a class when expanded; others skip it.

v_call: TRBV12-5; d_call: .; clone_size: .; j_call: TRBJ1-5; cdr3_nt: TGTGCTAGCAAGGATAACGTACAGGGATTGAATCAGCCCCAGCATTTT; cdr3_aa: CASKDNVQGLNQPQHF
v_call: TRBV7-9; d_call: .; clone_size: .; j_call: TRBJ2-5; cdr3_nt: TGTGCCAGCAGCTTAGACTCCTGGCGGGAGACCCAGTACTTC; cdr3_aa: CASSLDSWRETQYF
v_call: TRBV10-3; d_call: .; clone_size: .; j_call: TRBJ1-5; cdr3_nt: TGTGCCATCAGTGGGGGAGGGAGAGAGCCCCAGCATTTT; cdr3_aa: CAISGGGREPQHF
v_call: TRBV27; d_call: TRBD1; clone_size: .; j_call: TRBJ2-2; cdr3_nt: TGTGCCAGCAGCCACCGATCAGGGGGCTCCAACACCGGGGAGCTGTTTTTT; cdr3_aa: CASSHRSGGSNTGELFF
v_call: TRBV7-2; d_call: .; clone_size: once; j_call: TRBJ2-2; cdr3_nt: TGTGCCAGCAGCATAACTACCGCCACCGGGGAGCTGTTTTTT; cdr3_aa: CASSITTATGELFF
v_call: TRBV18; d_call: .; clone_size: .; j_call: TRBJ1-5; cdr3_nt: TGTGCCAGCTCACGAGGCTACGAACCCCAGCATTTT; cdr3_aa: CASSRGYEPQHF
v_call: TRBV25-1; d_call: .; clone_size: few; j_call: TRBJ2-1; cdr3_nt: TGTGCCAGCAGTCACCCTCCAGGGATCCTCATTGATGAGCAGTTCTTC; cdr3_aa: CASSHPPGILIDEQFF
v_call: TRBV7-2; d_call: TRBD1; clone_size: few; j_call: TRBJ1-1; cdr3_nt: TGTGCCAGCAGCTTAATTTGGACAGGGATGGCTTTCTTT; cdr3_aa: CASSLIWTGMAFF
v_call: TRBV7-2; d_call: .; clone_size: .; j_call: TRBJ2-2; cdr3_nt: TGTGCCAGCAGCTTAGGCCAGATAGGGGAGCTGTTTTTT; cdr3_aa: CASSLGQIGELFF
v_call: TRBV10-1; d_call: TRBD1; clone_size: .; j_call: TRBJ1-1; cdr3_nt: TGCGACACTTCAGGGGACAGGGGACCCCAGAACACTGAAGCTTTCTTT; cdr3_aa: CDTSGDRGPQNTEAFF
v_call: TRBV5-8; d_call: TRBD2; clone_size: .; j_call: TRBJ2-3; cdr3_nt: TGTGCCAGCAGCTTTAGCGGGGCTGTCACAGATACGCAGTATTTT; cdr3_aa: CASSFSGAVTDTQYF
v_call: TRBV28; d_call: .; clone_size: .; j_call: TRBJ1-5; cdr3_nt: TGTGCCAGCAGTTCGGGAGGGGATAGCAATCAACCCCAGCATTTT; cdr3_aa: CASSSGGDSNQPQHF
v_call: TRBV9; d_call: .; clone_size: .; j_call: TRBJ2-2; cdr3_nt: TGTGCCAGCAGCGTAGCTGGAGGACGGGAGCTGTTTTTT; cdr3_aa: CASSVAGGRELFF
v_call: TRBV5-4; d_call: .; clone_size: .; j_call: TRBJ2-5; cdr3_nt: TGTGCCAGCAGCCCCCGAGACACCGAAGAGACCCAGTACTTC; cdr3_aa: CASSPRDTEETQYF
v_call: TRBV7-8; d_call: .; clone_size: .; j_call: TRBJ2-3; cdr3_nt: TGTACCGAGGATACGCAGTATTTT; cdr3_aa: CTEDTQYF
v_call: TRBV10-1; d_call: .; clone_size: .; j_call: TRBJ2-2; cdr3_nt: TGCGCCCCCCCCCGTACGGCTAGCGAAAACACCGGGGAGCTGTTTTTT; cdr3_aa: CAPPRTASENTGELFF
v_call: TRBV20-1; d_call: .; clone_size: few; j_call: TRBJ1-6; cdr3_nt: TGCAGTGCTGCCAGGGGTTCACCCCTCCACTTT; cdr3_aa: CSAARGSPLHF
v_call: TRBV10-3; d_call: TRBD1; clone_size: once; j_call: TRBJ2-5; cdr3_nt: TGTGCCATCACCCCTGGGACAGGGAAAGAGACCCAGTACTTC; cdr3_aa: CAITPGTGKETQYF
v_call: TRBV4-3; d_call: .; clone_size: .; j_call: TRBJ1-2; cdr3_nt: TGCGCCAGCAGCCAAGACAGGTTTTCGTATGGCTACACCTTC; cdr3_aa: CASSQDRFSYGYTF